This TCR beta chain stems from a study of T cells in Graves' hyperthyroidism and ophthalmopathy. The CDR3 has 14 amino acids. Per germline, CDR1 SGHRS and CDR2 YFSETQ. J gave up 1 base and V 4 bases, and 3 bases lay outside the gene matches. Used for diagnoses were clinical symptoms, serum thyroxine and TRAb, thyroid ultrasound and orbital computed tomography. Study-wide points: Blood also showed most of the thyroid clonotypes that were expanded above 0.001. Classification by a 13 V-J model distinguished ophthalmopathy from stable hyperthyroidism.

There are many counts of this clonotype. Its antigen is unknown. Amplification of TCR beta CDR3 regions was performed using RNA transcripts as template. The TCR CDR3 first-round RT-PCR relied on the HTBI primer set. Each CDR3 protein is one row after TCRdb ran MiXCR on the multiplex PCR reads. This table holds under 300,000 distinct CDR3 sequences, more than 12% found once. The sequenced material came from blood. V and J are TRBV5-1 and TRBJ1-1, with 8 nucleotides matching TRBD1. This sequence was found in a woman in her thirties or forties with Graves' hyperthyroidism that later progressed to Graves' ophthalmopathy. This chain's CDR3 is CASSQGTGNTEAFF. DNA of the CDR3: TGCGCCAGCAGCCAAGGGACAGGGAACACTGAAGCTTTCTTT.